The present T cell receptor beta chain was sequenced within a study of CD8 T cells in ankylosing spondylitis. Whole-study findings and limits: Seven to nine highly homologous variants made up a TCR beta motif, and this motif appeared characteristic of ankylosing spondylitis blood.

Quantitative 5'-RACE was performed with molecular barcodes, and it yielded the TCR beta libraries. TCRdb re-called the 5' RACE reads with MiXCR, one entry per CDR3 protein. The profile shows about 440,000 distinct CDR3 sequences, under 20% of them singletons. Concerning this clonotype itself: Its antigen is not known.

The CDR3 covers 15 residues. Germline CDR1 SGHRS, CDR2 YFSETQ. Trimming removed 0 bases from V and 4 bases from J, with 13 bases in between. This chain uses TRBV5-1 with TRBJ2-5; TRBD1 might be the D (5 bases). This TCR derives from a male donor with ankylosing spondylitis. Sequenced input: blood, either unsorted or a sorted T cell fraction (not recorded which). Here the CDR3 reads CASSLGKGRGETQYF. The CDR3 region has the DNA TGCGCCAGCAGCTTGGGAAAGGGGCGAGGAGAGACCCAGTACTTC.